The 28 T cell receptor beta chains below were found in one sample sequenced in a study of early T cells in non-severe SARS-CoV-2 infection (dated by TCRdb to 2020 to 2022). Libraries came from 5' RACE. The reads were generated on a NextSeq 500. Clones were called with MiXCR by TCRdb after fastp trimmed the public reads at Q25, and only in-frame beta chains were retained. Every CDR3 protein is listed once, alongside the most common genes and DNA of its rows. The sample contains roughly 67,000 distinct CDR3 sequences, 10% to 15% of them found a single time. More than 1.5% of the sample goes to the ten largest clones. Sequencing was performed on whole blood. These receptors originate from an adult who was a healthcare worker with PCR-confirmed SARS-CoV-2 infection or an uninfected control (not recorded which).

In DNA, the CDR3 is TGCGCCAGCAGCTTTCGACCGCTGAACTCTGGAAACACCATATATTTT. Translated: CASSFRPLNSGNTIYF. The rearrangement links TRBV5-1 to TRBJ1-3; D unresolved. The V gene's germline CDR1 is SGHRS and CDR2 YFSETQ. The CDR3 is 16 residues long. V was trimmed by 2 bases and J by 0 bases, leaving 12 bases between them.

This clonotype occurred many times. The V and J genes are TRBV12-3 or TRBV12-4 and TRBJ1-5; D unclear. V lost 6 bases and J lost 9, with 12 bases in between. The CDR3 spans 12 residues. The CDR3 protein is CASSKDVRPQHF. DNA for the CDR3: TGTGCCAGCAGCAAAGACGTACGGCCCCAGCATTTT.

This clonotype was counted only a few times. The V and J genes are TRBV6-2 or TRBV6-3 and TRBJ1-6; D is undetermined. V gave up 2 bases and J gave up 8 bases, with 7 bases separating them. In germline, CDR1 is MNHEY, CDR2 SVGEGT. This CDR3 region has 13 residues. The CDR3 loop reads CASSYRSDSPLHF. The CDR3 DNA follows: TGTGCCAGCAGTTACAGGTCGGATTCACCCCTCCACTTT.

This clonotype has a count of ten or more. The CDR3 reads CASNRDRAYNEQFF. For the CDR3, the DNA is TGTGCCAGCAACCGGGACAGAGCCTACAATGAGCAGTTCTTC. This sequence joins TRBV2 and TRBJ2-1, with TRBD1 identical over 7 bases. Losses at the gene ends were 7 bases for V and 2 bases for J; bases not matched to a gene: 5. Germline CDR1 and CDR2: SNHLY and FYNNEI. The CDR3 spans 14 residues.

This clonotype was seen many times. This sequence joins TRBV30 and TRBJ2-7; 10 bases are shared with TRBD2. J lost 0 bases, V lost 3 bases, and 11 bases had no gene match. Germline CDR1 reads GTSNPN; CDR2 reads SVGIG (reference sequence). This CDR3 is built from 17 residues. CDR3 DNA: TGTGCCTGGAGACGACGCTTCCTAGCGGGGGACTCCTACGAGCAGTACTTC. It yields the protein CAWRRRFLAGDSYEQYF.

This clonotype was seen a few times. The DNA for the CDR3 is TGTGCCAGCAGCGACGAAAACTACGAGCAGTACTTC. The encoded protein is CASSDENYEQYF. The chain joins TRBV11-2 to TRBJ2-7; D uncertain. In germline, CDR1 is SGHAT, CDR2 FQNNGV. V was clipped by 5 bases and J by 3 bases, with 8 bases between them. The length of the CDR3 is 12 residues.

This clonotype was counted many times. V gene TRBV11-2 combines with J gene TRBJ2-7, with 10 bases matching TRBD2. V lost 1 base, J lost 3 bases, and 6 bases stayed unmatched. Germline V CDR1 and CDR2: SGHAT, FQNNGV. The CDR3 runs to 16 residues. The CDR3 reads CASSLVALAGFYEQYF. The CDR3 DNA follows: TGTGCCAGCAGCTTAGTGGCACTAGCGGGGTTCTACGAGCAGTACTTC.

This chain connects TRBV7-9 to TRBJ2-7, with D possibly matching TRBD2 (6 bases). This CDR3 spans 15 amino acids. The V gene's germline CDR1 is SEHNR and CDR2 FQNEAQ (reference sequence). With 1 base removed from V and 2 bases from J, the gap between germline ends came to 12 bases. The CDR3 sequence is CASSLGTTSTYEQYF. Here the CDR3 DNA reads TGTGCCAGCAGCTTAGGGACCACTAGCACCTACGAGCAGTACTTC.

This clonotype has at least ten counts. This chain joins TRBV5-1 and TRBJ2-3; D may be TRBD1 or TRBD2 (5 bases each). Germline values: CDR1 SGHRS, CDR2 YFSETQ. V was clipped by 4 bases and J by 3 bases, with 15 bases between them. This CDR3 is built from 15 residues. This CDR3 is CASSRVGELTDTQYF. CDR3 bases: TGCGCCAGCAGCAGGGTAGGGGAGCTAACAGATACGCAGTATTTT.

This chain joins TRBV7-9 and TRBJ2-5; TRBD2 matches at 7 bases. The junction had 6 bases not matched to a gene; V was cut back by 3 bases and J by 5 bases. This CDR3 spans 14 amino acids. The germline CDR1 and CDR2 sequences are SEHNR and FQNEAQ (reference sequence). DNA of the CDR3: TGTGCCAGCAGCTTTCCAGCGGGGACGGAGACCCAGTACTTC. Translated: CASSFPAGTETQYF.

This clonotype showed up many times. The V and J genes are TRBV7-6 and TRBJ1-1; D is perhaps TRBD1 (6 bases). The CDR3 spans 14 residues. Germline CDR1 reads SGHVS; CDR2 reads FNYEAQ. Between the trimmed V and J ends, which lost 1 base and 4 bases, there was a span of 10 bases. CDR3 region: CASSLGRGGTEAFF. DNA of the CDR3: TGTGCCAGCAGCTTAGGCAGGGGAGGCACTGAAGCTTTCTTT.

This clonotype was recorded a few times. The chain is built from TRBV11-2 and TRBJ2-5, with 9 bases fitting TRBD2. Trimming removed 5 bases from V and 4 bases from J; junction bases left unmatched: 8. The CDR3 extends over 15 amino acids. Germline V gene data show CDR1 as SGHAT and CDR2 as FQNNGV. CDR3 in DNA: TGTGCCAGCAGCAGAAGCGGGGGGAATTTAGAGACCCAGTACTTC. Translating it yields CASSRSGGNLETQYF.

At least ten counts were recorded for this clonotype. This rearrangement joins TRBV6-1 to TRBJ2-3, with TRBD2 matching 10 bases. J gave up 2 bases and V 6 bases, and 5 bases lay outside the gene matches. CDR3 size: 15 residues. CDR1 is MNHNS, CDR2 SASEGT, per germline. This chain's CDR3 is CASRDSGGITDTQYF. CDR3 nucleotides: TGTGCCAGCAGAGATAGCGGGGGGATCACAGATACGCAGTATTTT.

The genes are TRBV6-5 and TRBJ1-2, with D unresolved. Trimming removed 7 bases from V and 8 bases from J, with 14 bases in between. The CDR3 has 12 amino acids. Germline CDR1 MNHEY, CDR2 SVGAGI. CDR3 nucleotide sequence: TGTGCCAGCAAGGATTTGACGGGGGGCTACACCTTC. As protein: CASKDLTGGYTF.

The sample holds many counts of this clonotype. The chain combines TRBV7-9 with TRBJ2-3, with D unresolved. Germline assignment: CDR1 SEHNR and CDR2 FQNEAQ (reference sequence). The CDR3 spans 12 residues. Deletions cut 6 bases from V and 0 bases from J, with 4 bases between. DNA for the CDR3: TGTGCCAGCAGTTCTAGCACAGATACGCAGTATTTT. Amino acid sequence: CASSSSTDTQYF. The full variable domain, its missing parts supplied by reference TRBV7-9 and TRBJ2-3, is DTGVSQNPRHKITKRGQNVTFRCDPISEHNRLYWYRQTLGQGPEFLTYFQNEAQLEKSRLLSDRFSAERPKGSFSTLEIQRTEQGDSAMYLCASSSSTDTQYFGPGTRLTVL.

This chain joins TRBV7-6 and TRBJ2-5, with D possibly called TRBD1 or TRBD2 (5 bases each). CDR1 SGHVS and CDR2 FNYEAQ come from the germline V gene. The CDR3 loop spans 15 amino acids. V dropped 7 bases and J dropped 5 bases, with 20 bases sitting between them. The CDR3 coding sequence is TGTGCCAGCACCAACCCATGGGGGTTGCGGGAGACCCAGTACTTC. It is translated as CASTNPWGLRETQYF.

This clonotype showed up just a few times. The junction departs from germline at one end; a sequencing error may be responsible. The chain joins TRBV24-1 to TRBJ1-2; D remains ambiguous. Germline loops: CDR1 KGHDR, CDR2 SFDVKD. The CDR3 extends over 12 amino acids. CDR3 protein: CATSAGNYGYTF. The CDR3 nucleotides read TGTGCCACCAGTGCGGGGAACTACGGCTACACCTTC.

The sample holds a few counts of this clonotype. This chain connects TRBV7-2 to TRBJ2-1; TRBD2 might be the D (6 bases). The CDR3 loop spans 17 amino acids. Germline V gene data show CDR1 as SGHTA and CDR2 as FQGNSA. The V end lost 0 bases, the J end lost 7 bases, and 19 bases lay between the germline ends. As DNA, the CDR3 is TGTGCCAGCAGCTTAGCTGGATTCGGGACTTCAAGGAATGAGCAGTTCTTC. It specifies CASSLAGFGTSRNEQFF.

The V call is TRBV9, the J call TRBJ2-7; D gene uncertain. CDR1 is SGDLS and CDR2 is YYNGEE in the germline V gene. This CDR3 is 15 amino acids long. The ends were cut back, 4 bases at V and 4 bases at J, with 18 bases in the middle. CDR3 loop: CASSPDGSRWYEQYF. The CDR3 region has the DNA TGTGCCAGCAGCCCCGATGGATCCAGGTGGTACGAGCAGTACTTC.

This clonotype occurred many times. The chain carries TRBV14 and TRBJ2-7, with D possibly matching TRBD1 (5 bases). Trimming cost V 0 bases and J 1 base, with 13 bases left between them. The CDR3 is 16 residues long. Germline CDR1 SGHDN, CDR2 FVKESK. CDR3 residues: CASSQDPGRGSYEQYF. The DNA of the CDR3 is TGTGCCAGCAGCCAAGATCCAGGAAGGGGTTCCTACGAGCAGTACTTC.

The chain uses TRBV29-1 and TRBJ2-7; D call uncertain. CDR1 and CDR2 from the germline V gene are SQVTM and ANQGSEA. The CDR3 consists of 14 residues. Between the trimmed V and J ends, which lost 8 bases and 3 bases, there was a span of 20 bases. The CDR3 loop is CSPPLPRSYYEQYF. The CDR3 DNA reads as TGCAGCCCCCCCCTGCCTAGGTCGTACTACGAGCAGTACTTC.

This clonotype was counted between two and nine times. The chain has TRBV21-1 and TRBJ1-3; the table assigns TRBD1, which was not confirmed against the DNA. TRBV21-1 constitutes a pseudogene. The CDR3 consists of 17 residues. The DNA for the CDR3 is TGTGCCCAGCGAGGGACAAGAACTCTCTCCCCCGGAAACACCATATATTTT. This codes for CAQRGTRTLSPGNTIYF.

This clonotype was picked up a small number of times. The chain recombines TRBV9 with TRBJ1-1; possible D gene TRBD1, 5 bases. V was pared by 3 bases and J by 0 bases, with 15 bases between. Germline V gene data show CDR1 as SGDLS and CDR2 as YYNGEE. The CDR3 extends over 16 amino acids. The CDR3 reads CASSAAGPSLNTEAFF. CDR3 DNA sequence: TGTGCCAGCAGCGCGGCGGGACCCAGCCTGAACACTGAAGCTTTCTTT. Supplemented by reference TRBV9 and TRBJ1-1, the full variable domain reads DSGVTQTPKHLITATGQRVTLRCSPRSGDLSVYWYQQSLDQGLQFLIQYYNGEERAKGNILERFSAQQFPDLHSELNLSSLELGDSALYFCASSAAGPSLNTEAFFGQGTRLTVV.

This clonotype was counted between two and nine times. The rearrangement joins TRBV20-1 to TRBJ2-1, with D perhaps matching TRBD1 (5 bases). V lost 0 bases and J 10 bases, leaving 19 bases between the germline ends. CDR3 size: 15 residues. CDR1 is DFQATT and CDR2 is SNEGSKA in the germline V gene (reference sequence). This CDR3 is CSARDEDHGNREQFF. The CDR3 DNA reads TGCAGTGCTAGAGATGAGGACCATGGGAACAGGGAGCAGTTCTTC.

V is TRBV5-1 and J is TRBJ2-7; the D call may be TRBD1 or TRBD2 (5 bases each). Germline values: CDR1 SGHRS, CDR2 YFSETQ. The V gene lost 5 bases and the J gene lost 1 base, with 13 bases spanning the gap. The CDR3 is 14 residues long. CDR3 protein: CASRPGTASYEQYF. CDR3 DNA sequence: TGCGCCAGCAGACCCGGGACGGCATCCTACGAGCAGTACTTC.

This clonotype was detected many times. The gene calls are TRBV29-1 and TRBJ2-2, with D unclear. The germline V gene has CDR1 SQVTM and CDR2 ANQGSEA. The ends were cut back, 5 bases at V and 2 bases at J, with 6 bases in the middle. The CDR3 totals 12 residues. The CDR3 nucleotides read TGCAGCGTTAAGGTTAACACCGGGGAGCTGTTTTTT. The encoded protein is CSVKVNTGELFF.

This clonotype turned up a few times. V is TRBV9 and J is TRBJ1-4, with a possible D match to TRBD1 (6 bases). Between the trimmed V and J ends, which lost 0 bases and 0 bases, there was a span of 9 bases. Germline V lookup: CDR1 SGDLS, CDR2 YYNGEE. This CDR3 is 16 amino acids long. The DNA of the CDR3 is TGTGCCAGCAGCGTAGGGGGGGCAGCAACTAATGAAAAACTGTTTTTT. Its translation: CASSVGGAATNEKLFF.

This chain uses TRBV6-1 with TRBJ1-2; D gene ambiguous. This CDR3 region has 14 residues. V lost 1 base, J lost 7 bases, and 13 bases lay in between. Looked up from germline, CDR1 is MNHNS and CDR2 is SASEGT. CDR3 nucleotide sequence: TGTGCCAGCAGTGAAGGTTACGGGGTAGGTGGCTACACCTTC. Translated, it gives CASSEGYGVGGYTF.